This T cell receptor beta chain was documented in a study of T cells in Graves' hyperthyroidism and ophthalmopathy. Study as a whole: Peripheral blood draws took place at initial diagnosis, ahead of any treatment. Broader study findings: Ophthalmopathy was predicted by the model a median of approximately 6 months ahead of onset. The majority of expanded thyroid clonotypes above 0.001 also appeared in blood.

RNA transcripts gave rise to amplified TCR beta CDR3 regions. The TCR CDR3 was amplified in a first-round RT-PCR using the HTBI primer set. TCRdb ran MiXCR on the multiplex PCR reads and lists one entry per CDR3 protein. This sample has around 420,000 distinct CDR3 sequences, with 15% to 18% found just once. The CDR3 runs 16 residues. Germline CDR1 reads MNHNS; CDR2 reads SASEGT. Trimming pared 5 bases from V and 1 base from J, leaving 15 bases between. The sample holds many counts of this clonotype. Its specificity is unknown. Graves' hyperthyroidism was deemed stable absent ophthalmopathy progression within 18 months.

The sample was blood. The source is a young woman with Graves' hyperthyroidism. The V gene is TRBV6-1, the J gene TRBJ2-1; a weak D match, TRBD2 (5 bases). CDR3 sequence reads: CASSSMGGGSYNEQFF. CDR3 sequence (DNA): TGTGCCAGCAGTAGCATGGGTGGAGGATCCTACAATGAGCAGTTCTTC.